This T cell receptor beta chain was sequenced for a study of blood T cell repertoires in COVID-19. Two negative PCRs, clearance, or symptom resolution had been documented for recovered Cohort 3 donors. Produced via immunoSEQ multiplex PCR; TCRdb's table is partial and in-frame only. The sample lists about 190,000 clones, roughly 83% occurring once. The CDR3 is 17 amino acids. Trimming cost V 3 bases and J 5 bases; bases outside gene matches: 11. The germline CDR1 and CDR2 sequences are ENHRY and SYGVKD. Material for sequencing was PBMCs or T cells enriched from blood (not recorded which). The V and J genes are TRBV10-3 and TRBJ2-2; TRBD2 matches 8 bases. This sequence was found in a woman aged 25 to 39 who had recovered from COVID-19. As DNA, the CDR3 is TGTGCCATCAGTGAAGTTCGTAGCGGGGAAGGTACCGGGGAGCTGTTTTTT. As protein: CAISEVRSGEGTGELFF.